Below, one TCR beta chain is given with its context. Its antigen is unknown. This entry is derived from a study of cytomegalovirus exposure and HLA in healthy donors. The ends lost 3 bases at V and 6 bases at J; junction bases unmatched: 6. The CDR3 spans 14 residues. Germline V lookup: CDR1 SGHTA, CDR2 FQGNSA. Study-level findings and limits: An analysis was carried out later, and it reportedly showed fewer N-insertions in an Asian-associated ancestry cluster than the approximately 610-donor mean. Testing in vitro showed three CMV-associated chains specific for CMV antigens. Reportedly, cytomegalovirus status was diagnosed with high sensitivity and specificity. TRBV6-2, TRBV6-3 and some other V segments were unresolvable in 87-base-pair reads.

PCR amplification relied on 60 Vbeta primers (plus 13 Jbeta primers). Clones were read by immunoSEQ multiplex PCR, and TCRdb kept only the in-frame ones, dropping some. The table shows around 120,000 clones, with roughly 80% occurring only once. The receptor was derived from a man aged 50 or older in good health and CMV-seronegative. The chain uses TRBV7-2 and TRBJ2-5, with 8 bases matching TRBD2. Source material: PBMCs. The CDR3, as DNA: TGTGCCAGCAGCTTCTCGGGCGGGGGGAAGACCCAGTACTTC. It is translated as CASSFSGGGKTQYF.